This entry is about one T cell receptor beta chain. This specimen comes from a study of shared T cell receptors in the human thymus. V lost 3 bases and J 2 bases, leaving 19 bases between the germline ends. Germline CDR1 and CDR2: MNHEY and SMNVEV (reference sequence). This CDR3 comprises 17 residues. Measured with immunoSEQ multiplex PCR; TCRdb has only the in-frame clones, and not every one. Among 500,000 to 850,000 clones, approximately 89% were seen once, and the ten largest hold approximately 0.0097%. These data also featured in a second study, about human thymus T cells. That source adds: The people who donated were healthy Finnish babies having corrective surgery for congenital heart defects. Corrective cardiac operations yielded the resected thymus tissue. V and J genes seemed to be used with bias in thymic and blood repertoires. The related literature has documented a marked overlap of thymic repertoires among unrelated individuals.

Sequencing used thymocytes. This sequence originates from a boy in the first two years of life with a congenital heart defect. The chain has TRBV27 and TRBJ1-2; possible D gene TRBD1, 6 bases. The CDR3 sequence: CASSLSKRAGENYGYTF. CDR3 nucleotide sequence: TGTGCCAGCAGTTTGAGTAAACGAGCAGGGGAAAACTATGGCTACACCTTC.